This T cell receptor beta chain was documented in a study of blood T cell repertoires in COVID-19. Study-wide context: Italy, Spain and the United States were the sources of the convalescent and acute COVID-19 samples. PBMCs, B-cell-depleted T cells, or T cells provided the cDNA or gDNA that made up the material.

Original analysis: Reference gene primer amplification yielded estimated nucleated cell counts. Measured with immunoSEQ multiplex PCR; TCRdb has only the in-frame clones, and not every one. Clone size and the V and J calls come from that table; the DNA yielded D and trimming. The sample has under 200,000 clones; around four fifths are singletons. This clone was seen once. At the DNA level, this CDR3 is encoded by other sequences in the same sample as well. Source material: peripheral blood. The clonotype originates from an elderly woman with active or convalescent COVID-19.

As DNA, the CDR3 is TGTGCCAGCAGTGAAGCCGGGACAGGGACCTACGAGCAGTACTTC. Its protein is CASSEAGTGTYEQYF. The chain recombines TRBV2 with TRBJ2-7, with TRBD1 matching over 9 bases. Trimming took 0 bases from V and 2 from J; bases not matched to a gene: 2. Germline V gene data show CDR1 as SNHLY and CDR2 as FYNNEI. This CDR3 comprises 15 residues.